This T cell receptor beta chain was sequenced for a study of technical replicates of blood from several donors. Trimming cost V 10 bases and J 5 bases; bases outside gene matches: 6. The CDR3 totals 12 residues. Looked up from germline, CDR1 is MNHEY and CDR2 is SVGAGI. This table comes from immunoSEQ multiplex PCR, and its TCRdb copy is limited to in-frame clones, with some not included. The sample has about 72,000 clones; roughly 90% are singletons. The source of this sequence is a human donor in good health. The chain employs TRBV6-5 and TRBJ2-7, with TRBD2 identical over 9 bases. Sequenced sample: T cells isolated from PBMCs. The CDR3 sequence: CATGTSFNEQYF. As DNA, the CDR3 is TGTGCCACAGGGACTAGCTTCAACGAGCAGTACTTC.